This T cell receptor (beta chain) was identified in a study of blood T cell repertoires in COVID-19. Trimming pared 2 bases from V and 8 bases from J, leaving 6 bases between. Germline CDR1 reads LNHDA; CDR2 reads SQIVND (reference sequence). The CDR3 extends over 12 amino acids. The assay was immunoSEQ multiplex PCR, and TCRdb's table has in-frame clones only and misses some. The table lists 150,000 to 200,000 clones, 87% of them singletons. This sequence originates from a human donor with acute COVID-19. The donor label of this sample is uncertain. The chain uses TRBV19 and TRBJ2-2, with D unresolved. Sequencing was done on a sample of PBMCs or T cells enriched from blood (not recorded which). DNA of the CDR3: TGTGCCAGTAGTATACTGACTGGGGAGCTGTTTTTT. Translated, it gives CASSILTGELFF.